Listed here are 15 T cell receptor beta chains from one sample, sequenced in a study of monozygotic twins with inflammatory bowel disease. Each CDR3 protein gets one entry in TCRdb, which reprocessed the 5' RACE reads and gives no DNA. Its table lists 150,000 to 200,000 distinct CDR3 sequences. Source material: blood. The receptors originated from a human donor with ulcerative colitis or Crohn's disease, or a healthy co-twin of an affected twin (not recorded which).

The CDR3 is CASSLSQGPNEQFF. The chain employs TRBV28 and TRBJ2-1; no DNA is available, so the TRBD1 call from TCRdb remains unchecked. The CDR3 is made up of 14 amino acids. Germline CDR1 and CDR2: MDHEN and SYDVKM.

V usage is TRBV18 and J usage is TRBJ2-7. Per the germline V gene, CDR1 is KGHSH and CDR2 is LQKENI. CDR3 length: 14 amino acids. The CDR3 sequence: CASSSPGGWDEQYF.

CDR3 amino acids: CASSEGLGGTDTQYF. The J gene is TRBJ2-3, the V gene TRBV2; TCRdb picks TRBD2, but there is no DNA to check that call. This CDR3 has 15 residues. Germline assignment: CDR1 SNHLY and CDR2 FYNNEI.

The chain links TRBV7-2 to TRBJ2-3; TCRdb names TRBD1, which stays unverified in the absence of DNA. The CDR3 loop spans 16 amino acids. CDR1 is SGHTA, CDR2 FQGNSA, per germline. The CDR3 reads CASSPDRLTSTDTQYF.

The chain combines TRBV12-3 or TRBV12-4 with TRBJ2-2; TCRdb designates TRBD2, a call that cannot be tested without DNA. There are 15 residues in the CDR3. CDR3 residues: CASSWGVVVAGELFF.

V is TRBV20-1 and J is TRBJ2-3; TCRdb's D call of TRBD2 is untestable without DNA. Germline V lookup: CDR1 DFQATT, CDR2 SNEGSKA (reference sequence). The CDR3 has 16 amino acids. The CDR3 loop is CSAPSGMALGTDTQYF.

CDR3: CSARDRTSAVNRGQYF. The rearrangement links TRBV20-1 to TRBJ2-5; there is no DNA to check the TCRdb D call of TRBD2. Germline values: CDR1 DFQATT, CDR2 SNEGSKA (reference sequence). The CDR3 is made up of 16 amino acids.

The CDR3 reads CASSLSTGSGHTIYF. V is TRBV27 and J is TRBJ1-3; the TRBD1 assignment by TCRdb is unverifiable without DNA. The CDR3 totals 15 residues. Germline V gives CDR1 MNHEY, CDR2 SMNVEV (reference sequence).

The J gene is TRBJ2-1, the V gene TRBV20-1; TCRdb's assignment of TRBD1 cannot be checked, as there is no DNA. This CDR3 contains 17 residues. Germline assignment: CDR1 DFQATT and CDR2 SNEGSKA (reference sequence). The chain's CDR3 is CSASRHWLNRGGNEQFF.

This rearrangement joins TRBV27 to TRBJ2-7; TCRdb's D call, TRBD2, is unchecked because there is no DNA. The V gene's germline CDR1 is MNHEY and CDR2 SMNVEV (reference sequence). The CDR3 has 16 amino acids. CDR3 loop: CASSLQAAEMGYEQYF.

This chain joins TRBV19 and TRBJ1-5. The CDR3 is 13 amino acids. Germline V gene lookup returns CDR1 LNHDA and CDR2 SQIVND (reference sequence). This CDR3 is CASSIGHNQPQHF.

V and J are TRBV11-3 and TRBJ2-1; as DNA is missing, the TRBD2 call by TCRdb cannot be tested. The CDR3 sequence is 18 residues long. The germline V gene encodes CDR1 SGHNT and CDR2 YENEEA. The CDR3 loop is CASSLDGPLAGGSNEQFF.

This chain uses TRBV12-3 or TRBV12-4 with TRBJ2-7. The CDR3 sequence is 11 residues long. The CDR3 is CASRNGYEQYF.

The chain has TRBV28 and TRBJ1-2; the D gene TCRdb calls, TRBD1, cannot be checked with no DNA. The CDR3 totals 17 residues. The V gene's germline CDR1 is MDHEN and CDR2 SYDVKM. The CDR3 loop reads CASTQFLGTDDNYGYTF.

The chain uses TRBV9 and TRBJ1-6; checking the TCRdb D call of TRBD1 is not possible without DNA. Germline V gene sequence: CDR1 SGDLS, CDR2 YYNGEE. There are 17 residues in the CDR3. This CDR3 is CASSVGPGTGDNSPLHF.